Listed here are 20 T cell receptor beta chains from one sample, sequenced in a study of CD8 T cells in ankylosing spondylitis. Overall study results and limits: It appeared that ankylosing spondylitis blood was characterized by a TCR beta motif of under ten highly homologous variants.

TCRdb called the 5' RACE reads again in MiXCR, with one record for every CDR3 protein. The repertoire holds hundreds of thousands of distinct CDR3 sequences, with roughly 27% as singletons. Their antigens are not known. Sequenced material: blood, either unsorted or a sorted T cell fraction (not recorded which). These receptor sequences come from a male donor with ankylosing spondylitis.

This clonotype was counted between two and nine times. This sequence joins TRBV2 and TRBJ2-1, with 10 bases that match TRBD2. CDR1 is SNHLY, CDR2 FYNNEI, per germline. V shed 3 bases, J shed 9 bases, and the junction held 5 bases outside the gene matches. This CDR3 has 14 residues. The CDR3 sequence is CASSESSGRGEQFF. CDR3 DNA: TGTGCCAGCAGTGAGTCTAGCGGGAGAGGTGAGCAGTTCTTC.

The chain recombines TRBV20-1 with TRBJ1-1, with 9 nucleotides matching TRBD1. This CDR3 comprises 12 residues. Germline V gene sequence: CDR1 DFQATT, CDR2 SNEGSKA (reference sequence). The CDR3: CRAGTGTTEAFF. The CDR3 DNA sequence: TGCAGGGCCGGGACAGGGACCACTGAAGCTTTCTTT.

This clonotype has only a few counts. The J gene is TRBJ1-1, the V gene TRBV7-8; 7 nucleotides agree with TRBD1. Germline CDR1 reads SGHVS; CDR2 reads FQNEAQ. V dropped 2 bases and J dropped 1; count of bases not matched to a gene: 7. The CDR3 length is 16 residues. The CDR3 sequence is CASSLSTPGGNTEAFF. DNA of the CDR3: TGTGCCAGCAGCTTATCCACCCCAGGGGGGAACACTGAAGCTTTCTTT.

The chain joins TRBV3-1 to TRBJ1-1, with D unclear. Germline V gene data show CDR1 as LGHDT and CDR2 as YNNKEL (reference sequence). Trimming removed 2 bases from V and 3 bases from J, with 13 bases in between. The CDR3 has 15 amino acids. The CDR3 spells CASSQLMFGDTEAFF. CDR3 nucleotide sequence: TGTGCCAGCAGCCAATTGATGTTCGGGGACACTGAAGCTTTCTTT.

This clonotype was recorded a few times. This rearrangement joins TRBV12-3 or TRBV12-4 to TRBJ1-2; D uncertain. V lost 3 bases and J lost 8, with 16 bases in between. The CDR3 has 14 amino acids. Written as DNA, the CDR3 is TGTGCCAGCAGTTTCGTTAGAGGCTCGTTCGGCTACACCTTC. Amino acid sequence: CASSFVRGSFGYTF.

This clonotype appeared many times. J is TRBJ1-1 and V is TRBV10-3, with D possibly being TRBD1 (5 bases). Germline values: CDR1 ENHRY, CDR2 SYGVKD. The CDR3 has 13 amino acids. Trimming removed 4 bases from V and 2 bases from J, with 8 bases in between. The DNA for the CDR3 is TGTGCCATCAGTGCGAGGGGTAACACTGAAGCTTTCTTT. Its translation is CAISARGNTEAFF.

This clonotype showed up just a few times. The chain recombines TRBV19 with TRBJ2-5, with D uncertain. Germline values: CDR1 LNHDA, CDR2 SQIVND (reference sequence). The germline V and J ends were trimmed by 9 bases and 0 bases, with 11 bases remaining between them. This CDR3 contains 13 residues. The CDR3 DNA sequence: TGTGCCAGCCTAGGACCCTACCAAGAGACCCAGTACTTC. It yields the protein CASLGPYQETQYF.

CDR3 DNA: TGTGCCATCAGTGAGGGGGACAGTTCTGGAAACACCATATATTTT. Its protein is CAISEGDSSGNTIYF. V gene TRBV10-3 combines with J gene TRBJ1-3, with 7 bases fitting TRBD1. The trim removed 2 bases at V and 1 base at J, leaving 2 bases unmatched. The CDR3 has 15 amino acids. Germline lookup yields CDR1 ENHRY and CDR2 SYGVKD.

A few counts support this clonotype. This chain joins TRBV12-3 or TRBV12-4 and TRBJ1-1; D call uncertain. V was clipped by 6 bases and J by 5 bases, with 19 bases between them. CDR3 size: 15 residues. CDR3: CASSPGESVLTEAFF. DNA of the CDR3: TGTGCCAGCAGCCCCGGGGAGTCGGTTTTAACTGAAGCTTTCTTT.

This chain connects TRBV20-1 to TRBJ2-3; 8 bases align to TRBD1. The CDR3 is 15 residues long. V dropped 5 bases and J dropped 2; count of bases not matched to a gene: 9. Germline V gives CDR1 DFQATT, CDR2 SNEGSKA (reference sequence). The CDR3 sequence: CSAAAVDRDTDTQYF. CDR3 DNA sequence: TGCAGTGCTGCCGCTGTGGACAGGGACACAGATACGCAGTATTTT.

This clonotype was counted between two and nine times. Sequence at one end of the junction differs from germline and may be a read error. The chain links TRBV12-3 or TRBV12-4 to TRBJ1-4; D ambiguous. The CDR3 has 14 residues. As DNA, the CDR3 is TGTGCCAACAGTTTTGAAGGGAGGGATGAAAAACTGTTTTTT. It is translated as CANSFEGRDEKLFF.

This rearrangement joins TRBV20-1 to TRBJ1-1; D is ambiguous. The CDR3 is made up of 13 amino acids. V was trimmed by 8 bases and J by 3 bases, leaving 16 bases between them. CDR1 and CDR2 from the germline V gene are DFQATT and SNEGSKA (reference sequence). The CDR3 loop reads CSSYWRVDTEAFF. CDR3 in DNA: TGCAGTTCCTATTGGAGGGTTGACACTGAAGCTTTCTTT.

In this sample, this clonotype turned up a few times. The V call is TRBV5-1, the J call TRBJ2-5; TRBD1 matches 9 bases. Germline assignment: CDR1 SGHRS and CDR2 YFSETQ. Trimming cost V 4 bases and J 2 bases; bases outside gene matches: 6. CDR3 length: 15 residues. CDR3 protein: CASSASGQGQETQYF. The CDR3 coding sequence is TGCGCCAGCAGCGCCTCCGGACAGGGGCAAGAGACCCAGTACTTC.

There are a few counts of this clonotype. This CDR3 is CASSLGQGAFEQYF. The CDR3 DNA sequence: TGTGCCAGCAGCTTGGGGCAGGGGGCGTTTGAGCAGTACTTC. This chain joins TRBV5-5 and TRBJ2-7, with 8 positions matching TRBD1. The CDR3 length is 14 residues. With V trimmed by 0 bases and J by 7 bases, 6 bases remained unmatched. Germline-derived CDR1 and CDR2 are SGHKS and YYEKEE (reference sequence). Supplemented by reference TRBV5-5 and TRBJ2-7, the full variable domain reads DAGVTQSPTHLIKTRGQQVTLRCSPISGHKSVSWYQQVLGQGPQFIFQYYEKEERGRGNFPDRFSARQFPNYSSELNVNALLLGDSALYLCASSLGQGAFEQYFGPGTRLTVT.

CDR3 sequence (DNA): TGTGCCAGCAGTGAGGGTCTAGCGGGAGGCTTAATTGAGCAGTACTTC. Translating it yields CASSEGLAGGLIEQYF. The chain couples TRBV25-1 to TRBJ2-7; the match to TRBD2 covers 11 bases. Looked up from germline, CDR1 is MGHDK and CDR2 is SYGVNS. CDR3 length: 16 residues. Trimming removed 3 bases from V and 7 bases from J; junction bases left unmatched: 11.

The chain is built from TRBV3-1 and TRBJ2-5; D is possibly TRBD2 (5 bases). CDR3 length: 17 residues. The germline V gene encodes CDR1 LGHDT and CDR2 YNNKEL (reference sequence). V lost 4 bases and J lost 2, with 20 bases in between. CDR3: CASSRSTASGNQETQYF. CDR3 DNA sequence: TGTGCCAGCAGCCGATCGACCGCGTCCGGGAATCAAGAGACCCAGTACTTC.

J is TRBJ1-1 and V is TRBV11-2; D is unresolved. The germline V gene has CDR1 SGHAT and CDR2 FQNNGV. CDR3 length equals 18 residues. Trimming pared 5 bases from V and 3 bases from J, leaving 25 bases between. The CDR3 DNA follows: TGTGCCAGCAGCCCAAAAGGCGAGGTCGGGGTAACTTACACTGAAGCTTTCTTT. Encoded protein: CASSPKGEVGVTYTEAFF.

Turning to this clonotype: This may stem from a read error, because a much larger clone lies one nucleotide away. This rearrangement joins TRBV6-2 or TRBV6-3 to TRBJ1-5, with D unresolved. This CDR3 has 15 amino acids. V lost 5 bases, J lost 2 bases, and 13 bases lay in between. Germline V gives CDR1 MNHEY, CDR2 SVGEGT. CDR3 coding DNA: TGTGCCAGCAGTATCCGACGGGATGGCAATCAGCCCCAGCATTTT. It codes for CASSIRRDGNQPQHF.

The chain has TRBV15 and TRBJ2-7; no clear D gene. The V gene lost 0 bases and the J gene lost 6 bases, with 12 bases spanning the gap. The CDR3 is made up of 14 amino acids. Germline V gene lookup returns CDR1 LNHNV and CDR2 YYDKDF (reference sequence). CDR3 in amino acids: CATSRERTRGEQYF. CDR3 nucleotide sequence: TGTGCCACCAGCAGAGAACGGACCCGTGGCGAGCAGTACTTC. Combining the CDR3 with reference TRBV15 and TRBJ2-7 gives the whole variable domain DAMVIQNPRYQVTQFGKPVTLSCSQTLNHNVMYWYQQKSSQAPKLLFHYYDKDFNNEADTPDNFQSRRPNTSFCFLDIRSPGLGDTAMYLCATSRERTRGEQYFGPGTRLTVT.

The V call is TRBV20-1, the J call TRBJ2-2; 8 bases map to TRBD1. Germline V CDR1 and CDR2: DFQATT, SNEGSKA (reference sequence). V shed 5 bases, J shed 5 bases, and the junction held 7 bases outside the gene matches. The CDR3 loop spans 14 amino acids. The CDR3 loop reads CSASRTGRTGELFF. The DNA of the CDR3 is TGCAGTGCTTCCCGGACAGGGCGAACCGGGGAGCTGTTTTTT.